Presented here are 12 T cell receptor beta chains from one specimen sequenced in a study of blood T cell repertoires in COVID-19. Sequencing was performed with immunoSEQ multiplex PCR; in TCRdb, only in-frame clones are kept and a portion is missing. This repertoire shows some 190,000 clones, over 70% found once; its top ten account for around 14%. The specimen was PBMCs or T cells enriched from blood (not recorded which). These receptors were collected from a man between 60 and 75 years old who had been exposed to COVID-19.

This clone came up once. Other DNA sequences in the sample encode the same CDR3. The chain employs TRBV3-1 (or the pseudogene TRBV3-2) and TRBJ1-5; maybe TRBD1 (6 bases). The V end was cut by 1 base, the J end by 4 bases, with 11 bases between. This CDR3 spans 15 amino acids. From germline, CDR1 is LGHDT and CDR2 YNNKEL (reference sequence). The DNA for the CDR3 is TGTGCCAGCAGCCAAGGGGGGCAGGGGAATCAGCCCCAGCATTTT. It specifies CASSQGGQGNQPQHF.

The rearrangement uses TRBV9 and TRBJ2-5; 10 nucleotides line up with TRBD1. This CDR3 region has 17 residues. V gave up 0 bases and J gave up 1 base; unmatched junction bases: 6. The germline V gene has CDR1 SGDLS and CDR2 YYNGEE. CDR3 sequence: CASSVAGQGKIQETQYF. The DNA of the CDR3 is TGTGCCAGCAGCGTAGCGGGACAGGGGAAGATCCAAGAGACCCAGTACTTC.

This chain uses TRBV5-4 with TRBJ1-2; 8 nucleotides align to TRBD1. Germline CDR1 SGHNT, CDR2 YYREEE (reference sequence). With 4 bases clipped from V and 4 bases from J, the junction kept 6 bases outside the gene matches. There are 14 residues in the CDR3. In DNA form, the CDR3 reads TGTGCCAGCAGCCCCGGGACAGGCCCCTATGGCTACACCTTC. It is translated as CASSPGTGPYGYTF.

The chain combines TRBV19 with TRBJ2-7; 8 bases fit TRBD1. Germline CDR1 reads LNHDA; CDR2 reads SQIVND (reference sequence). The V segment lost 3 bases and the J segment 4 bases; nucleotides outside the gene matches: 14. The CDR3 extends over 17 amino acids. In nucleotides, the CDR3 is TGTGCCAGTAGTATTGGGACAGGTGCGGGGATAGGTTACGAGCAGTACTTC. The encoded protein is CASSIGTGAGIGYEQYF.

The gene calls are TRBV30 and TRBJ1-2, with D perhaps matching TRBD1 (5 bases). The V gene's germline CDR1 is GTSNPN and CDR2 SVGIG (reference sequence). The CDR3 contains 13 residues. With 0 bases removed from V and 5 bases from J, the gap between germline ends came to 10 bases. The CDR3: CAWSVEQVYGYTF. The CDR3 DNA follows: TGTGCCTGGAGTGTAGAACAGGTATATGGCTACACCTTC. Together with reference TRBV30 and TRBJ1-2, the CDR3 gives the full variable domain: SQTIHQWPATLVQPVGSPLSLECTVEGTSNPNLYWYRQAAGRGLQLLFYSVGIGQISSEVPQNLSASRPQDRQFILSSKKLLLSDSGFYLCAWSVEQVYGYTFGSGTRLTVV.

The rearrangement uses TRBV7-8 and TRBJ2-5; 8 nucleotides match TRBD1. The CDR3 contains 16 residues. V lost 5 bases to trimming and J lost 5 bases; unmatched junction nucleotides: 13. Germline loops: CDR1 SGHVS, CDR2 FQNEAQ. The CDR3 reads CASSPGGGDRRETQYF. The CDR3 DNA follows: TGTGCCAGCAGCCCAGGGGGTGGGGACAGGAGGGAGACCCAGTACTTC. The complete variable domain, with remaining parts taken from reference TRBV7-8 and TRBJ2-5, reads GAGVSQSPRYKVAKRGQDVALRCDPISGHVSLFWYQQALGQGPEFLTYFQNEAQLDKSGLPSDRFFAERPEGSVSTLKIQRTQQEDSAVYLCASSPGGGDRRETQYFGPGTRLLVL.

The chain joins TRBV6-5 to TRBJ2-2; the D is unclear. Germline V gives CDR1 MNHEY, CDR2 SVGAGI. V lost 6 bases, J lost 9 bases, and 8 bases lay in between. The CDR3 length is 11 residues. The CDR3 sequence: CASSRGRELFF. CDR3 coding DNA: TGTGCCAGCAGCCGCGGAAGGGAGCTGTTTTTT.

This sequence joins TRBV5-6 and TRBJ2-4; tentative D call: TRBD1 (6 bases). The CDR3 runs to 15 residues. Trimming stripped 2 bases from V and 2 bases from J, with 11 bases between. Germline CDR1 and CDR2: SGHDT and YYEEEE. The DNA for the CDR3 is TGTGCCAGCAGCTTCCCAGGGGCGTCCAAAAACATTCAGTACTTC. Protein product: CASSFPGASKNIQYF.

The rearrangement uses TRBV24-1 and TRBJ2-3; no reliable D call. Germline V CDR1 and CDR2: KGHDR, SFDVKD. The CDR3 extends over 11 amino acids. The germline V and J ends were trimmed by 7 bases and 2 bases, with 3 bases remaining between them. The CDR3, as DNA: TGTGCCACCAGCATCACAGATACGCAGTATTTT. This codes for CATSITDTQYF.

This clone was seen at least ten times. The chain links TRBV24-1 to TRBJ2-2, with 7 bases fitting TRBD1. This CDR3 has 16 amino acids. Germline V gives CDR1 KGHDR, CDR2 SFDVKD. Losses at the gene ends were 3 bases for V and 2 bases for J; bases not matched to a gene: 5. CDR3 sequence: CATSDPGTANTGELFF. The CDR3 DNA follows: TGTGCCACCAGTGATCCCGGGACAGCAAACACCGGGGAGCTGTTTTTT.

V is TRBV4-1 and J is TRBJ2-1; tentative D call: TRBD2 (6 bases). Looked up from germline, CDR1 is MGHRA and CDR2 is YSYEKL. The CDR3 runs to 15 residues. V was clipped by 4 bases and J by 6 bases, with 16 bases between them. CDR3 in amino acids: CASSPQTSSLNEQFF. The CDR3 region has the DNA TGCGCCAGCAGCCCCCAGACTAGTTCCCTCAATGAGCAGTTCTTC.

The rearrangement joins TRBV11-2 to TRBJ2-1; 13 bases map to TRBD2. CDR3 length: 19 residues. J lost 1 base, V lost 0 bases, and 6 bases had no gene match. Germline V CDR1 and CDR2: SGHAT, FQNNGV. In DNA, the CDR3 is TGTGCCAGCAGCTTAGATGGACTAGCGGGAGTAGGGTCCTACAATGAGCAGTTCTTC. This gives the protein CASSLDGLAGVGSYNEQFF.